This entry describes one T cell receptor (beta chain). Germline CDR1 KGHSH, CDR2 LQKENI. Trimming took off 3 bases at V and 0 bases at J, with 8 bases between the two ends. This CDR3 is built from 15 residues. The sample originates from a study of blood T cell repertoires in COVID-19. TCRdb's copy holds only in-frame clones and misses some; the assay was immunoSEQ multiplex PCR. Among 130,000 to 150,000 clones listed, roughly 86% were seen once. Sequencing was done on a sample of peripheral blood. This TCR was sampled from a woman aged 50 to 60 with acute or convalescent COVID-19. The V and J genes are TRBV18 and TRBJ2-2; D possibly corresponds to TRBD1 (6 bases). CDR3 region: CASSPRGSNTGELFF. DNA of the CDR3: TGTGCCAGCTCACCCAGGGGTTCGAACACCGGGGAGCTGTTTTTT.